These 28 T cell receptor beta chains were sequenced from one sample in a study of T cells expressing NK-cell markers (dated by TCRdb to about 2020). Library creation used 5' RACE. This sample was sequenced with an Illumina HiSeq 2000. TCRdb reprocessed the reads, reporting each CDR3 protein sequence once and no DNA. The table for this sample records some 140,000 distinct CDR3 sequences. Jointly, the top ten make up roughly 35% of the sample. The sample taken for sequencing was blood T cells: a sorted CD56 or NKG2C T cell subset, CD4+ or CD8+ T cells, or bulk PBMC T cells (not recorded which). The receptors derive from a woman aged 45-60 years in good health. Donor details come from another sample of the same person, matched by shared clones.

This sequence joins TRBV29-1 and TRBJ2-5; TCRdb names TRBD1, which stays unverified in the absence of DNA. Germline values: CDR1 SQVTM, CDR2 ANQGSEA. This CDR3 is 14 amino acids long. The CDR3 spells CSVSPEGEGETQYF.

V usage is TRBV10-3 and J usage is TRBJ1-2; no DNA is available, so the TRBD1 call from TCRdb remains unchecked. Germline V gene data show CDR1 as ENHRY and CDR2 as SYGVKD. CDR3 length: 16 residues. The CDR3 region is CAISDSGTGDLWGYTF.

The CDR3 loop is CASTPGQGIYEQYF. The chain carries TRBV2 and TRBJ2-7; TCRdb picks TRBD1, but there is no DNA to check that call. This CDR3 comprises 14 residues. The germline V gene encodes CDR1 SNHLY and CDR2 FYNNEI. The whole variable domain, remainder taken from reference TRBV2 and TRBJ2-7, is EPEVTQTPSHQVTQMGQEVILRCVPISNHLYFYWYRQILGQKVEFLVSFYNNEISEKSEIFDDQFSVERPDGSNFTLKIRSTKLEDSAMYFCASTPGQGIYEQYFGPGTRLTVT.

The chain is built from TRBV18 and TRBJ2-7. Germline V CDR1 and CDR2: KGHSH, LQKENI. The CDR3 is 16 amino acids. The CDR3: CASSPQNRSTPYEQYF.

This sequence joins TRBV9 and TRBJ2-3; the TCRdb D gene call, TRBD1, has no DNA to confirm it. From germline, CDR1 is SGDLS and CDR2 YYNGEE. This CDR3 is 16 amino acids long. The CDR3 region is CASSVQSGTGVDTQYF. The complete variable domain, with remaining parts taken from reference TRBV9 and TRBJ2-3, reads DSGVTQTPKHLITATGQRVTLRCSPRSGDLSVYWYQQSLDQGLQFLIQYYNGEERAKGNILERFSAQQFPDLHSELNLSSLELGDSALYFCASSVQSGTGVDTQYFGPGTRLTVL.

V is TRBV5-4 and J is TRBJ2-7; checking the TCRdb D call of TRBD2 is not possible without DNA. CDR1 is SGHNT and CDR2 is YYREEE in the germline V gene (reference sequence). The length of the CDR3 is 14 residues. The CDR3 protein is CASSLESGGNEQYF.

CDR3 in amino acids: CASRSNIQETQYF. The J gene is TRBJ2-5, the V gene TRBV27. The germline V gene has CDR1 MNHEY and CDR2 SMNVEV (reference sequence). This CDR3 comprises 13 residues.

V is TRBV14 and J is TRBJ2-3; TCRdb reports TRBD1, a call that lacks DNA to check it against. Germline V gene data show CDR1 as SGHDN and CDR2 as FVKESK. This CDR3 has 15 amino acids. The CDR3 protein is CASSQVKGVSDTQYF.

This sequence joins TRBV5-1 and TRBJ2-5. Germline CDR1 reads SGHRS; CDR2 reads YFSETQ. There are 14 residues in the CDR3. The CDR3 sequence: CASSQDLDSGTQYF.

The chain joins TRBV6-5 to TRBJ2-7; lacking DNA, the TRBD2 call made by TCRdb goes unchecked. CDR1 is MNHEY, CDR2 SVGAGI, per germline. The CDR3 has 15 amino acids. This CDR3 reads CASSEGTRRTYEQYF.

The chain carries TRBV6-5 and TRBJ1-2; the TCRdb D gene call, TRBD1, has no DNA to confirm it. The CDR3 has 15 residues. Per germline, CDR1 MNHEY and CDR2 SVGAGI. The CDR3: CASSYQGTTNYGYTF.

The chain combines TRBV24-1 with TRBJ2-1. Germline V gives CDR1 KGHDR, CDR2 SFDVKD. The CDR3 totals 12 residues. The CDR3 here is CATTHGTGEQFF.

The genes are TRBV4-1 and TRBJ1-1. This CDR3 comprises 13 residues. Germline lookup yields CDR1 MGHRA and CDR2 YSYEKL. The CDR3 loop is CASSQEWRGEAFF.

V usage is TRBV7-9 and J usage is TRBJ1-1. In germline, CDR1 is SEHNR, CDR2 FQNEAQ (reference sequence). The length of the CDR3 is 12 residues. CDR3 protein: CASRPRSLEAFF.

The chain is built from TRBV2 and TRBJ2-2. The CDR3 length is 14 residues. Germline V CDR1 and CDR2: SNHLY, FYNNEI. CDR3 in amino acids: CASSEQVDTGELFF.

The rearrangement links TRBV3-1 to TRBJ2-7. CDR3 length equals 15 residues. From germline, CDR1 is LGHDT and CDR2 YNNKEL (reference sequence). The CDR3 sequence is CASSPTTAGGYEQYF.

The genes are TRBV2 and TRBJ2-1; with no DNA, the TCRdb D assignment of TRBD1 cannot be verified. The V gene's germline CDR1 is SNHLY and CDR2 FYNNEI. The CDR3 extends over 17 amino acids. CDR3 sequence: CASTVRGGREVTNEQFF.

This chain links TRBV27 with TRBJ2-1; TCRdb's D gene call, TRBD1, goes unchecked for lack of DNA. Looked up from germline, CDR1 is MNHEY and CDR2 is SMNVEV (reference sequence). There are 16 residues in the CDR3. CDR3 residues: CASSQGAGKPYNEQFF.

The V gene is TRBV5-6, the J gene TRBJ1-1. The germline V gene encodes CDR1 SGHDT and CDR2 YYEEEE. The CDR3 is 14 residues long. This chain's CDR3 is CASSPTYGNTEAFF.

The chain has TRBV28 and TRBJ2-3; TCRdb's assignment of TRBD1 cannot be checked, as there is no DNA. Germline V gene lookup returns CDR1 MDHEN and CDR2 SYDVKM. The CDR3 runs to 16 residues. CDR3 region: CASSLARDSYTDTQYF.

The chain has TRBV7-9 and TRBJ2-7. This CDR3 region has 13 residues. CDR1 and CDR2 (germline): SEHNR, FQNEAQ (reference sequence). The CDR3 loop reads CASMDSSSYEQYF. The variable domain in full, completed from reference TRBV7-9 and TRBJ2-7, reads DTGVSQNPRHKITKRGQNVTFRCDPISEHNRLYWYRQTLGQGPEFLTYFQNEAQLEKSRLLSDRFSAERPKGSFSTLEIQRTEQGDSAMYLCASMDSSSYEQYFGPGTRLTVT.

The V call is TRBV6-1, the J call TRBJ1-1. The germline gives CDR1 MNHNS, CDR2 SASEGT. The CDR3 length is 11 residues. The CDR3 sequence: CASTLNTEAFF.

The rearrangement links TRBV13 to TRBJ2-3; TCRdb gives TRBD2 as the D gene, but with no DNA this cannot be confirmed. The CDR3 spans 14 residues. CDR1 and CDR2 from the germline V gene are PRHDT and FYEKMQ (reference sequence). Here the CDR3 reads CASCREGLPYTQYF. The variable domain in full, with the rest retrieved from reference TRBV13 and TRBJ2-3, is AAGVIQSPRHLIKEKRETATLKCYPIPRHDTVYWYQQGPGQDPQFLISFYEKMQSDKGSIPDRFSAQQFSDYHSELNMSSLELGDSALYFCASCREGLPYTQYFGPGTRLTVL.

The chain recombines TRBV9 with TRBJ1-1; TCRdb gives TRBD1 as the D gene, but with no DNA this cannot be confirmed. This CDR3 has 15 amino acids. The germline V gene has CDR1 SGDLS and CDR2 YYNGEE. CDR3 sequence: CASSETGTGNTEAFF.

The CDR3 sequence is CASSPTGGSYNEQFF. The chain links TRBV7-7 to TRBJ2-1. The CDR3 runs to 15 residues. Germline CDR1 SSHAT, CDR2 FNYEAQ (reference sequence).

This CDR3 is CASSLDSEETQYF. The chain is built from TRBV5-5 and TRBJ2-5. The V gene's germline CDR1 is SGHKS and CDR2 YYEKEE (reference sequence). The CDR3 consists of 13 residues.

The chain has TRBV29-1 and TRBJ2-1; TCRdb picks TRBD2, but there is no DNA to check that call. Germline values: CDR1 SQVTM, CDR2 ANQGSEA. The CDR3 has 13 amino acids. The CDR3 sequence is CSTGLALYNEQFF.

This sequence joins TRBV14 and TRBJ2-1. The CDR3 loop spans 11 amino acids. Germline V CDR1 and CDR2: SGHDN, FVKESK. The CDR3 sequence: CASSQGLEQFF.